This TCR beta chain was identified during a study of blood T cell repertoires in COVID-19. Study details: Sites across the United States, Italy and Spain contributed samples from acute and convalescent COVID-19. From T cells, B-cell-depleted T cells, or PBMCs came the material, which was cDNA or gDNA.

As processed by the authors: Reference gene primers were amplified, and this amplification served to estimate nucleated cell counts. Profiling relied on immunoSEQ multiplex PCR, and the TCRdb table lists in-frame clones only, not all of them. That table is the source of V, J and clone size, and D and trimming were worked out from the DNA. The data contain 60,000 to 90,000 clones, 65% to 85% of them seen just once; the ten biggest clones take up 4.5% to 7%. V lost 5 bases and J lost 0; bases outside the gene matches: 8. The CDR3 has 17 residues. The germline CDR1 and CDR2 sequences are SGHTA and FQGNSA. This clone was picked up one time.

This receptor was obtained from a man between 60 and 75 years old with active or convalescent COVID-19. Sample: peripheral blood. The rearrangement links TRBV7-2 to TRBJ1-4, with 8 nucleotides matching TRBD1. For the CDR3, the DNA is TGTGCCAGCAGCCCAGGACAGGGTGTTTCAACTAATGAAAAACTGTTTTTT. Translating it yields CASSPGQGVSTNEKLFF. Drawing the rest from reference TRBV7-2 and TRBJ1-4, the complete variable domain is GAGVSQSPSNKVTEKGKDVELRCDPISGHTALYWYRQSLGQGLEFLIYFQGNSAPDKSGLPSDRFSAERTGGSVSTLTIQRTQQEDSAVYLCASSPGQGVSTNEKLFFGSGTQLSVL.